The 21 T cell receptor beta chains below come from one sample, sequenced in a study of T cells in Graves' hyperthyroidism and ophthalmopathy. The investigators amplified TCR beta CDR3 regions from RNA transcripts. The primer set for the first-round RT-PCR of the TCR CDR3 was HTBI. TCRdb independently ran MiXCR on the multiplex PCR reads; one entry per CDR3 protein. The sample has over 650,000 distinct CDR3 sequences, about a sixth seen once. What was sequenced was blood. These receptors all stem from a man younger than 30 with Graves' hyperthyroidism.

The table lists this clonotype with many counts. The V gene is TRBV20-1, the J gene TRBJ2-3, with 11 bases identical to TRBD1. Germline V gene lookup returns CDR1 DFQATT and CDR2 SNEGSKA (reference sequence). Trimming removed 1 base from V and 3 bases from J; junction bases left unmatched: 6. The CDR3 consists of 16 residues. The CDR3 DNA reads TGCAGTGCTAGAGGGGTCGGGACAGGGGGTACAGATACGCAGTATTTT. Amino acid sequence: CSARGVGTGGTDTQYF.

This clonotype was recorded at least ten times. The V and J genes are TRBV24-1 and TRBJ1-1; 7 bases agree with TRBD1. J lost 8 bases, V lost 2 bases, and 4 bases had no gene match. CDR3 size: 13 residues. Germline CDR1 reads KGHDR; CDR2 reads SFDVKD. The DNA for the CDR3 is TGTGCCACCAGTGATTGGACAGGATTAGAAGCTTTCTTT. Translating gives CATSDWTGLEAFF.

This clonotype has a count of ten or more. This chain joins TRBV28 and TRBJ1-5; D is uncertain. This CDR3 is built from 16 residues. Per germline, CDR1 MDHEN and CDR2 SYDVKM. The V and J ends lost 2 bases and 6 bases respectively, with 17 bases between them. CDR3 bases: TGTGCCAGCAGTTTAGTAGCCAGCCTGCGGGGTCAGCCCCAGCATTTT. Its protein is CASSLVASLRGQPQHF.

This clonotype was found a few times. The rearrangement links TRBV19 to TRBJ2-5; D not resolved. This CDR3 spans 14 amino acids. Germline V gene data show CDR1 as LNHDA and CDR2 as SQIVND (reference sequence). The V end lost 1 base, the J end lost 4 bases, and 10 bases lay between the germline ends. The CDR3 DNA is TGTGCCAGTAGTATAGCGGGCAGGAGAGAGACCCAGTACTTC. Translation gives CASSIAGRRETQYF.

The chain links TRBV28 to TRBJ1-1, with D perhaps matching TRBD1 (5 bases). Germline CDR1 reads MDHEN; CDR2 reads SYDVKM. V was clipped by 1 base and J by 7 bases, with 10 bases between them. The CDR3 totals 13 residues. The CDR3 nucleotides read TGTGCCAGCAGTTTATCGGGGGATAATGAAGCTTTCTTT. Its translation is CASSLSGDNEAFF.

This clonotype was seen many times. The J gene is TRBJ2-3, the V gene TRBV6-2 or TRBV6-3; possibly TRBD1 or TRBD2 for D (5 bases each). V lost 7 bases to trimming and J lost 4 bases, with 24 bases between them. Looked up from germline, CDR1 is MNHEY and CDR2 is SVGEGT. This CDR3 spans 17 amino acids. CDR3 amino acids: CASTRGAVFGRADTQYF. CDR3 nucleotides: TGTGCCAGCACCCGAGGGGCGGTTTTTGGACGGGCAGATACGCAGTATTTT.

This clonotype has only a few counts. This chain joins TRBV7-2 and TRBJ2-1; D might be TRBD1 or TRBD2, each matching 6 bases. V was cut by 5 bases and J by 5 bases, with 22 bases left in between. Germline V lookup: CDR1 SGHTA, CDR2 FQGNSA. This CDR3 region has 17 residues. CDR3 sequence: CASSADLGGALNNEQFF. The CDR3 DNA sequence: TGTGCCAGCAGCGCTGATCTCGGGGGCGCCTTGAACAATGAGCAGTTCTTC.

The V and J genes are TRBV2 and TRBJ2-1; D possibly uses TRBD1 or TRBD2 (5 bases each). Germline lookup yields CDR1 SNHLY and CDR2 FYNNEI. The CDR3 spans 19 residues. Trimming removed 0 bases from V and 0 bases from J, with 18 bases in between. CDR3: CASSEARPSWGTSYNEQFF. CDR3 sequence (DNA): TGTGCCAGCAGTGAAGCGCGGCCTAGCTGGGGCACCTCCTACAATGAGCAGTTCTTC.

This clonotype was seen ten or more times. The V call is TRBV7-9, the J call TRBJ2-3, with TRBD2 identical over 15 bases. Germline V lookup: CDR1 SEHNR, CDR2 FQNEAQ (reference sequence). Trimming at V came to 5 bases and at J to 3 bases, leaving 6 bases not matched to a gene. This CDR3 has 17 residues. CDR3 nucleotide sequence: TGTGCCAGCAGCGGGACTAGCGGGAGGTTTAAGACAGATACGCAGTATTTT. Translation: CASSGTSGRFKTDTQYF.

This clonotype was counted between two and nine times. V and J are TRBV11-2 and TRBJ2-3; no clear D gene. Germline V gene lookup returns CDR1 SGHAT and CDR2 FQNNGV. The CDR3 has 11 amino acids. The V gene lost 5 bases and the J gene lost 7 bases, with 7 bases spanning the gap. CDR3 protein: CASSLGNTQYF. In DNA form, the CDR3 reads TGTGCCAGCAGCCTAGGAAATACGCAGTATTTT.

This clonotype was counted at least ten times. This chain links TRBV27 with TRBJ2-5; D unresolved. CDR3 length: 13 residues. Germline CDR1 MNHEY, CDR2 SMNVEV (reference sequence). The V and J ends lost 10 bases and 0 bases respectively, with 12 bases between them. Here the CDR3 DNA reads TGTGCCACACGTCCATCAAACCAAGAGACCCAGTACTTC. This translates into CATRPSNQETQYF.

Only a few counts were recorded for this clonotype. CDR3 DNA sequence: TGTGCCAGCAGCAGGAGGGGGGGAACCCACGAGCAGTACTTC. Amino acids: CASSRRGGTHEQYF. V and J are TRBV7-2 and TRBJ2-7; maybe TRBD2 (7 bases). The V gene lost 5 bases and the J gene lost 5 bases, with 16 bases spanning the gap. Germline V gives CDR1 SGHTA, CDR2 FQGNSA. CDR3 length: 14 amino acids.

The chain carries TRBV7-2 and TRBJ2-1, with 8 bases aligning to TRBD1. The CDR3 is 15 residues long. Germline V CDR1 and CDR2: SGHTA, FQGNSA. V shed 1 base and J 6 bases; nucleotides not matched to a gene: 5. This CDR3 reads CASSLDQGAVNEQFF. The CDR3, as DNA: TGTGCCAGCAGCTTAGACCAGGGGGCTGTCAATGAGCAGTTCTTC.

V is TRBV20-1 and J is TRBJ2-1; TRBD1 matches 8 bases. There are 13 residues in the CDR3. The junction had 4 bases not matched to a gene; V was cut back by 0 bases and J by 9 bases. Per germline, CDR1 DFQATT and CDR2 SNEGSKA (reference sequence). The CDR3 loop is CSARDPGGVEQFF. The CDR3 nucleotides read TGCAGTGCTAGAGACCCAGGGGGCGTTGAGCAGTTCTTC.

This clonotype appeared a single time. The gene calls are TRBV20-1 and TRBJ1-1; D is perhaps TRBD1 (5 bases). The ends were cut back, 6 bases at V and 3 bases at J, with 17 bases in the middle. The CDR3 is 14 residues long. Germline CDR1 reads DFQATT; CDR2 reads SNEGSKA (reference sequence). CDR3 coding DNA: TGCAGTGCCAGTCCCCGGGGGAGGGACACTGAAGCTTTCTTT. It translates to CSASPRGRDTEAFF.

This clonotype was observed a handful of times. This sequence joins TRBV29-1 and TRBJ1-5; TRBD1 is a possible D gene (5 bases). Germline V gene data show CDR1 as SQVTM and CDR2 as ANQGSEA. The ends were cut back, 4 bases at V and 2 bases at J, with 15 bases in the middle. This CDR3 region has 15 residues. CDR3 sequence: CSVGGTGPGNQPQHF. CDR3 bases: TGCAGCGTTGGGGGAACAGGTCCGGGCAATCAGCCCCAGCATTTT.

This clonotype was recorded many times. This chain links TRBV20-1 with TRBJ2-3, with 8 bases that match TRBD2. Germline loops: CDR1 DFQATT, CDR2 SNEGSKA (reference sequence). There are 15 residues in the CDR3. With V trimmed by 0 bases and J by 6 bases, 8 bases remained unmatched. CDR3 in DNA: TGCAGTGCTAGAGATGGGGCGGGAGGAGGGGATACGCAGTATTTT. Translated: CSARDGAGGGDTQYF.

V gene TRBV7-9 combines with J gene TRBJ2-7, with 10 bases identical to TRBD1. V gave up 5 bases and J gave up 0 bases; unmatched junction bases: 7. The V gene's germline CDR1 is SEHNR and CDR2 FQNEAQ (reference sequence). CDR3 length: 16 residues. In DNA form, the CDR3 reads TGTGCCAGCAGCCCGAGGACAGGGGGGAGCTCCTACGAGCAGTACTTC. Amino acids: CASSPRTGGSSYEQYF.

Many counts were recorded for this clonotype. The rearrangement uses TRBV2 and TRBJ1-1, with TRBD1 matching over 8 bases. CDR1 and CDR2 from the germline V gene are SNHLY and FYNNEI. The V gene end was trimmed by 7 bases and the J gene end by 8 bases; junction bases not matched to a gene: 12. This CDR3 has 14 amino acids. The CDR3 reads CASMMGTGGSEAFF. The CDR3 bases are TGTGCCAGCATGATGGGGACAGGAGGATCCGAAGCTTTCTTT.

This clonotype was seen a handful of times. The genes are TRBV18 and TRBJ2-1; 7 positions match TRBD2. In germline, CDR1 is KGHSH, CDR2 LQKENI. There are 14 residues in the CDR3. Trimming took 6 bases from V and 0 from J; bases not matched to a gene: 2. CDR3: CASSGLGSYNEQFF. CDR3 DNA: TGTGCCAGCTCCGGACTAGGCTCCTACAATGAGCAGTTCTTC.

J is TRBJ2-3 and V is TRBV5-1; the D gene is possibly TRBD2 (5 bases). The length of the CDR3 is 15 residues. Per the germline V gene, CDR1 is SGHRS and CDR2 is YFSETQ. Trimming took off 0 bases at V and 1 base at J, with 9 bases between the two ends. This CDR3 is CASSLASPRTDTQYF. CDR3 bases: TGCGCCAGCAGCTTGGCTAGCCCACGCACAGATACGCAGTATTTT.